The 31 T cell receptor beta chains below were found in one sample sequenced in a study of blood T cell repertoires in COVID-19 (dated by TCRdb to 2020 to 2021). The library relied on the immunoSEQ multiplex PCR assay. This is the immuneACCESS table as TCRdb keeps it, with only in-frame sequences that have V and J called. A part of the clones is gone; compared with another copy, unresolved V genes explain less than half, and the rest is unexplained. This sample comprises 310,000 or so clones, 70% to 90% of them detected only once. Under 11% of the sample is taken by the ten largest. The specimen was PBMCs or T cells enriched from blood (not recorded which). Receptors were obtained from a woman aged 18-30 years who had recovered from COVID-19.

J is TRBJ1-2 and V is TRBV5-1, with 8 bases lining up with TRBD1. V lost 0 bases, J lost 8 bases, and 3 bases stayed unmatched. The CDR3 runs to 13 residues. CDR1 is SGHRS and CDR2 is YFSETQ in the germline V gene. CDR3 sequence (DNA): TGCGCCAGCAGCTTGGCAACAGGGGGAGGCTACACCTTC. Translation: CASSLATGGGYTF.

This chain uses TRBV7-9 with TRBJ2-1, with D maybe TRBD2 (6 bases). Between the trimmed V and J ends, which lost 0 bases and 4 bases, there was a span of 19 bases. CDR1 SEHNR and CDR2 FQNEAQ come from the germline V gene (reference sequence). The CDR3 covers 18 residues. This chain's CDR3 is CASSLAQLLRGSYNEQFF. Written as DNA, the CDR3 is TGTGCCAGCAGCTTAGCACAATTATTGCGGGGCTCTTACAATGAGCAGTTCTTC.

V is TRBV9 and J is TRBJ1-2; 7 bases align to TRBD1. This CDR3 contains 14 residues. The germline V gene has CDR1 SGDLS and CDR2 YYNGEE. V dropped 3 bases and J dropped 4; count of bases not matched to a gene: 6. This CDR3 is CASSGRDSLYGYTF. In nucleotides, the CDR3 is TGTGCCAGCAGCGGTAGGGACAGTCTCTATGGCTACACCTTC.

This CDR3 is CATSRVGSETQYF. CDR3 nucleotides: TGTGCCACCAGCAGAGTAGGTAGCGAGACCCAGTACTTC. The J gene is TRBJ2-5, the V gene TRBV15; D gene ambiguous. There are 13 residues in the CDR3. Trimming shortened V by 1 base and J by 5 bases, and 8 bases separated the two germline ends. CDR1 and CDR2 (germline): LNHNV, YYDKDF (reference sequence).

This clone has only one observation. The V call is TRBV7-9, the J call TRBJ1-1; 7 bases match TRBD1. The CDR3 runs to 14 residues. J lost 0 bases, V lost 5 bases, and 3 bases had no gene match. From germline, CDR1 is SEHNR and CDR2 FQNEAQ (reference sequence). This chain's CDR3 is CASSPDRVNTEAFF. Written as DNA, the CDR3 is TGTGCCAGCAGCCCAGACAGGGTGAACACTGAAGCTTTCTTT.

The chain couples TRBV19 to TRBJ2-5; perhaps TRBD2 as D (5 bases). V lost 11 bases to trimming and J lost 4 bases, with 17 bases between them. CDR1 and CDR2 from the germline V gene are LNHDA and SQIVND (reference sequence). The CDR3 has 13 residues. The CDR3 nucleotides are TGTGCCGCATCGCACGGGGATCGAGAGACCCAGTACTTC. Translated, it gives CAASHGDRETQYF.

The V call is TRBV19, the J call TRBJ1-4; maybe TRBD1 (5 bases). V lost 5 bases to trimming and J lost 7 bases, with 14 bases between them. CDR1 is LNHDA, CDR2 SQIVND, per germline (reference sequence). CDR3 size: 14 residues. The CDR3 DNA is TGTGCCAGTAGTCACCAGGGCATCCGTGAAAAACTGTTTTTT. Its protein product is CASSHQGIREKLFF.

The J gene is TRBJ1-2, the V gene TRBV28; 7 bases are a match to TRBD1. Germline assignment: CDR1 MDHEN and CDR2 SYDVKM. J lost 4 bases, V lost 2 bases, and 4 bases had no gene match. The CDR3 is made up of 14 amino acids. The CDR3 nucleotides read TGTGCCAGCAGTTTAGGGACAGTACCCTATGGCTACACCTTC. As protein: CASSLGTVPYGYTF.

The chain carries TRBV5-1 and TRBJ1-2; perhaps TRBD1 as D (6 bases). Trimming removed 2 bases from V and 8 bases from J, with 19 bases in between. The germline V gene has CDR1 SGHRS and CDR2 YFSETQ. CDR3 length: 15 residues. The CDR3 is CASSLPGHPVGGYTF. In nucleotides, the CDR3 is TGCGCCAGCAGCTTACCGGGACACCCGGTCGGCGGCTACACCTTC. The full variable domain, rest sourced from reference TRBV5-1 and TRBJ1-2, is KAGVTQTPRYLIKTRGQQVTLSCSPISGHRSVSWYQQTPGQGLQFLFEYFSETQRNKGNFPGRFSGRQFSNSRSEMNVSTLELGDSALYLCASSLPGHPVGGYTFGSGTRLTVV.

The V call is TRBV19, the J call TRBJ2-1; 8 nucleotides align to TRBD2. Germline-derived CDR1 and CDR2 are LNHDA and SQIVND (reference sequence). The CDR3 runs 15 residues. V shed 5 bases, J shed 11 bases, and the junction held 14 bases outside the gene matches. The CDR3 here is CASSSGGRSANQQFF. The CDR3 nucleotides are TGTGCCAGTAGTTCGGGGGGGCGGTCAGCTAACCAGCAGTTCTTC.

V is TRBV3-1 (or the pseudogene TRBV3-2) and J is TRBJ1-2; D perhaps matches TRBD1 (5 bases). CDR3 length equals 13 residues. From germline, CDR1 is LGHDT and CDR2 YNNKEL (reference sequence). Trimming removed 1 base at V and 8 bases at J, with 11 bases between. The CDR3 DNA reads as TGTGCCAGCAGCCAAGGGCCAGGGAACGGCTACACCTTC. Encoded protein: CASSQGPGNGYTF.

The chain combines TRBV25-1 with TRBJ2-2, with 7 bases fitting TRBD1. This CDR3 spans 16 amino acids. Losses at the gene ends were 7 bases for V and 2 bases for J; bases not matched to a gene: 10. Per germline, CDR1 MGHDK and CDR2 SYGVNS. CDR3 coding DNA: TGTGCCAGCATCGGAGAGGGGGCGCGAAACACCGGGGAGCTGTTTTTT. Amino acid sequence: CASIGEGARNTGELFF.

The chain uses TRBV6-4 and TRBJ1-2; 8 bases fit TRBD1. This CDR3 has 14 amino acids. Trimming at V came to 6 bases and at J to 3 bases, leaving 6 bases not matched to a gene. The germline gives CDR1 MRHNA, CDR2 SNTAGT. Here the CDR3 DNA reads TGTGCCAGCAGGCGGACAGGGAAAGACTATGGCTACACCTTC. It translates to CASRRTGKDYGYTF.

The chain carries TRBV6-5 and TRBJ1-2, with 7 bases that match TRBD1. CDR1 and CDR2 from the germline V gene are MNHEY and SVGAGI. V dropped 6 bases and J dropped 8; count of bases not matched to a gene: 12. This CDR3 comprises 14 residues. The CDR3 region has the DNA TGTGCCAGCAGGCCACAGGGGAATTTCTACGGCTACACCTTC. Its protein is CASRPQGNFYGYTF.

Details on this clone: This sample also contains other DNA sequences that code for the same CDR3. The V call is TRBV5-1, the J call TRBJ2-1; 9 nucleotides line up with TRBD2. This CDR3 is 15 amino acids long. Germline V gives CDR1 SGHRS, CDR2 YFSETQ. Trimming took 0 bases from V and 4 from J; bases not matched to a gene: 2. DNA for the CDR3: TGCGCCAGCAGCTTGGGACTAGCGGTATACAATGAGCAGTTCTTC. Protein sequence: CASSLGLAVYNEQFF.

The chain joins TRBV5-6 to TRBJ1-6; D ambiguous. The V end was cut by 0 bases, the J end by 10 bases, with 17 bases between. CDR1 SGHDT and CDR2 YYEEEE come from the germline V gene. The CDR3 has 16 amino acids. CDR3 DNA: TGTGCCAGCAGCTTGGAGGAGGGTATTTTTGCGTCACCCCTCCACTTT. It is translated as CASSLEEGIFASPLHF.

The chain is built from TRBV3-1 (or the pseudogene TRBV3-2) and TRBJ2-1; D may be TRBD2 (5 bases). Germline CDR1 is LGHDT and CDR2 is YNNKEL (reference sequence). The V end was cut by 3 bases, the J end by 3 bases, with 9 bases between. The CDR3 is 14 amino acids. This CDR3 reads CASSHIRDYNEQFF. CDR3 coding DNA: TGTGCCAGCAGCCACATCCGGGACTACAATGAGCAGTTCTTC.

V is TRBV7-2 and J is TRBJ2-5, with unresolved D. The germline CDR1 and CDR2 sequences are SGHTA and FQGNSA. The ends were cut back, 2 bases at V and 3 bases at J, with 13 bases in the middle. The CDR3 has 15 residues. CDR3 in DNA: TGTGCCAGCAGCTTATCGGTTCACCCGGAAGAGACCCAGTACTTC. This sequence encodes CASSLSVHPEETQYF.

This clone was counted a few times. Other DNA sequences within the sample encode an identical CDR3. The chain is built from TRBV28 and TRBJ1-5, with D unresolved. Germline V gene lookup returns CDR1 MDHEN and CDR2 SYDVKM. Trimming removed 3 bases from V and 0 bases from J, with 3 bases in between. This CDR3 region has 13 residues. For the CDR3, the DNA is TGTGCCAGCAGTTTCTCTAGCAATCAGCCCCAGCATTTT. Protein sequence: CASSFSSNQPQHF.

This chain joins TRBV18 and TRBJ1-5; 10 bases fit TRBD1. This CDR3 comprises 14 residues. Germline V gene data show CDR1 as KGHSH and CDR2 as LQKENI. V lost 6 bases, J lost 5 bases, and 4 bases stayed unmatched. CDR3 loop: CASSPTGGDQPQHF. The CDR3 DNA reads as TGTGCCAGCTCTCCGACAGGGGGCGATCAGCCCCAGCATTTT.

The chain recombines TRBV11-2 with TRBJ1-1; D remains unclear. Trimming took 3 bases from V and 5 from J, leaving 10 bases between them. The CDR3 has 13 residues. The germline V gene encodes CDR1 SGHAT and CDR2 FQNNGV. CDR3 DNA sequence: TGTGCCAGCAGCTTCGAGGGAGGAACTGAAGCTTTCTTT. Protein product: CASSFEGGTEAFF.

CDR3 loop: CASSSETGGNYGYTF. The CDR3 DNA reads as TGTGCCAGCAGTTCGGAGACAGGGGGTAACTATGGCTACACCTTC. This chain connects TRBV6-5 to TRBJ1-2, with TRBD1 matching over 9 bases. The germline V gene has CDR1 MNHEY and CDR2 SVGAGI. Trimming removed 4 bases from V and 1 base from J; junction bases left unmatched: 4. CDR3 length: 15 residues.

V gene TRBV5-8 combines with J gene TRBJ2-1; D might be TRBD1 (6 bases). Trimming shortened V by 2 bases and J by 8 bases, and 14 bases separated the two germline ends. CDR3 length: 14 residues. CDR1 and CDR2 (germline): SGHTS, YDEGEE. CDR3 DNA sequence: TGTGCCAGCAGCTTCTTCGGACAGAGCGATGAGCAGTTCTTC. Translation gives CASSFFGQSDEQFF.

Here the CDR3 reads CSPRQQYF. CDR3 nucleotide sequence: TGCAGTCCGAGACAGCAGTACTTC. The chain combines TRBV20-1 with TRBJ2-5; weak D call: TRBD1 (5 bases). CDR3 size: 8 residues. Germline V lookup: CDR1 DFQATT, CDR2 SNEGSKA (reference sequence). Trimming shortened V by 8 bases and J by 11 bases, and 9 bases separated the two germline ends.

This clone was seen just once. This chain connects TRBV12-3 or TRBV12-4 to TRBJ1-2; 9 bases fit TRBD1. With V trimmed by 3 bases and J by 8 bases, 4 bases remained unmatched. This CDR3 has 13 amino acids. The CDR3 DNA is TGTGCCAGCAGTTTGGGACAGGGCAGGGGCTACACCTTC. Its translation is CASSLGQGRGYTF.

The chain combines TRBV10-3 with TRBJ1-1, with TRBD1 identical over 9 bases. Losses at the gene ends were 0 bases for V and 7 bases for J; bases not matched to a gene: 9. The V gene's germline CDR1 is ENHRY and CDR2 SYGVKD. This CDR3 contains 16 residues. The CDR3 nucleotides are TGTGCCATCAGTGAGTCGAACAGGGGGCACGTTTATGAAGCTTTCTTT. As protein: CAISESNRGHVYEAFF.

J is TRBJ1-2 and V is TRBV7-9; 7 bases are a match to TRBD1. The CDR3 is 19 residues long. CDR1 is SEHNR and CDR2 is FQNEAQ in the germline V gene (reference sequence). V trimming: 5 bases; J trimming: 4 bases; junction bases outside the gene matches: 22. The CDR3 loop reads CASSTIAWDSSSNFYGYTF. The DNA of the CDR3 is TGTGCCAGCAGCACGATAGCCTGGGACAGTTCCTCTAATTTCTATGGCTACACCTTC. The full variable domain, rest sourced from reference TRBV7-9 and TRBJ1-2, is DTGVSQNPRHKITKRGQNVTFRCDPISEHNRLYWYRQTLGQGPEFLTYFQNEAQLEKSRLLSDRFSAERPKGSFSTLEIQRTEQGDSAMYLCASSTIAWDSSSNFYGYTFGSGTRLTVV.

The chain couples TRBV19 to TRBJ1-6; the D gene is possibly TRBD1 (5 bases). V gave up 9 bases and J gave up 15 bases, with 15 bases separating them. The length of the CDR3 is 11 residues. CDR1 and CDR2 from the germline V gene are LNHDA and SQIVND (reference sequence). CDR3 nucleotides: TGTGCCAGCCGCGGGGCCGCCGACCTCCACTTT. It is translated as CASRGAADLHF.

The rearrangement uses TRBV19 and TRBJ2-2; maybe TRBD1 (6 bases). This CDR3 comprises 14 residues. Germline V gene lookup returns CDR1 LNHDA and CDR2 SQIVND (reference sequence). Trimming removed 7 bases at V and 4 bases at J, with 13 bases between. Here the CDR3 reads CASMRGSGTGELFF. CDR3 nucleotides: TGTGCCAGTATGAGGGGGAGTGGCACCGGGGAGCTGTTTTTT.

For this clone: The sample carries other DNA sequences with the same CDR3. Here the CDR3 reads CASSSGGSGANVLTF. CDR3 DNA: TGTGCCAGCAGTTCAGGGGGCTCTGGGGCCAACGTCCTGACTTTC. The chain links TRBV11-2 to TRBJ2-6; TRBD1 matches at 7 bases. Trimming removed 6 bases from V and 0 bases from J; junction bases left unmatched: 2. Germline CDR1 reads SGHAT; CDR2 reads FQNNGV. The CDR3 sequence is 15 residues long.

This clone appeared once. The V and J genes are TRBV19 and TRBJ1-5, with 8 bases that match TRBD1. V lost 5 bases and J lost 5; bases outside the gene matches: 8. This CDR3 contains 15 residues. In germline, CDR1 is LNHDA, CDR2 SQIVND (reference sequence). Here the CDR3 reads CASSRGQVFDQPQHF. The CDR3 region has the DNA TGTGCCAGTAGTCGGGGACAGGTTTTTGATCAGCCCCAGCATTTT.